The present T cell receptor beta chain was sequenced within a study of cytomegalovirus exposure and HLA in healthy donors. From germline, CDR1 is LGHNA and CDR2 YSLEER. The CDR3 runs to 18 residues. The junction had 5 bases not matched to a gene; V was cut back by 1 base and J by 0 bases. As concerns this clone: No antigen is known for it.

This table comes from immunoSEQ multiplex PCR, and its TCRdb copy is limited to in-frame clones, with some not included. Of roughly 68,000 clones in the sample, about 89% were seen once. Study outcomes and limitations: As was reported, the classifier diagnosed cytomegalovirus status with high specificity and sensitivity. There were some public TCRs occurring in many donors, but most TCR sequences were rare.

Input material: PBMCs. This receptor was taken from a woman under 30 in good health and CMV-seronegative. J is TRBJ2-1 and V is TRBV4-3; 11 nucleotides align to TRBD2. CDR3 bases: TGCGCCAGCAGCCAAGGGGTTAGCGGGGGGGTCTCCTACAATGAGCAGTTCTTC. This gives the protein CASSQGVSGGVSYNEQFF.